This is a list of T cell receptor beta chains from one sample in a study of cytomegalovirus exposure and HLA in healthy donors. Sequenced by immunoSEQ multiplex PCR; TCRdb stores in-frame clones only, minus some. Among some 150,000 clones, about two thirds were seen once, and the ten largest hold about 4.4%. The sequencing input was PBMCs. Source of these receptors: a man between 45 and 60 years old in good health and CMV-seropositive. CDR3s include the opening cysteine and the closing phenylalanine or tryptophan. A D gene is named only where the DNA matches it firmly. The size of a clone is reported for some rows only, either as once, few or many, or as a class for expanded clones.

>TRBV7-3|TRBJ2-5|TRBD2|-
CASSLFGSGGETQYF
TGTGCCAGCAGCTTATTTGGATCGGGGGGAGAGACCCAGTACTTC
>TRBV5-4|TRBJ2-3|-|few
CASRNAEGGLADTQYF
TGTGCCAGCAGAAACGCTGAGGGGGGGCTTGCGGATACGCAGTATTTT
>TRBV27|TRBJ1-1|TRBD1|-
CATAEGNRGRTEAFF
TGTGCGACAGCAGAAGGAAACAGGGGGCGGACTGAAGCTTTCTTT
>TRBV2|TRBJ1-4|TRBD1|-
CASSSRRRDREKLFF
TGTGCCAGCAGTTCCAGACGGAGGGACAGGGAAAAACTGTTTTTT
>TRBV2|TRBJ2-1|TRBD2|-
CASRAGLAGGQNEQFF
TGTGCCAGCAGGGCCGGACTAGCGGGGGGGCAGAATGAGCAGTTCTTC
>TRBV11-1|TRBJ1-1|TRBD1|-
CASSLEGTGRTEAFF
TGTGCCAGCAGCTTAGAGGGGACAGGGCGCACTGAAGCTTTCTTT
>TRBV7-3|TRBJ2-3|TRBD2|-
CASSWGLAGTDTQYF
TGTGCCAGCAGCTGGGGACTAGCGGGCACAGATACGCAGTATTTT
>TRBV5-6|TRBJ2-1|-|-
CASSRTRQAALINEQFF
TGTGCCAGCAGCCGGACTCGACAGGCGGCCTTAATCAATGAGCAGTTCTTC
>TRBV29-1|TRBJ2-3|-|-
CSVLLGGTTDTQYF
TGCAGCGTGCTGTTGGGGGGAACGACAGATACGCAGTATTTT
>TRBV2|TRBJ1-1|TRBD1|few
CASRPDRGNTEAFF
TGTGCCAGCAGACCCGACAGGGGAAACACTGAAGCTTTCTTT
>TRBV19|TRBJ1-1|TRBD1|-
CASSSTGTGARGTEAFF
TGTGCCAGTAGTTCAACCGGGACAGGGGCCCGAGGCACTGAAGCTTTCTTT
>TRBV29-1|TRBJ2-7|TRBD1|-
CSARDRSYEQYF
TGCAGCGCGCGGGACAGGTCCTACGAGCAGTACTTC
>TRBV5-6|TRBJ1-6|TRBD1|few
CASSWTGNSPLHF
TGTGCCAGCAGCTGGACAGGAAATTCACCCCTCCACTTT
>TRBV7-2|TRBJ1-5|-|few
CASSPGGFSNQPQHF
TGTGCCAGCAGTCCCGGGGGATTTAGCAATCAGCCCCAGCATTTT
>TRBV7-2|TRBJ2-5|TRBD1|-
CASSTYGQGPYQETQYF
TGTGCCAGCAGCACCTATGGACAGGGGCCTTACCAAGAGACCCAGTACTTC
>TRBV29-1|TRBJ1-2|-|-
CSVRTGGDGYTF
TGCAGCGTTCGAACGGGGGGCGATGGCTACACCTTC
>TRBV2|TRBJ1-1|-|-
CASVSFMNTEAFF
TGTGCCAGCGTGTCCTTTATGAACACTGAAGCTTTCTTT
>TRBV7-9|TRBJ1-1|-|-
CAPSGGQAFF
TGTGCCCCCAGCGGGGGACAAGCTTTCTTT
>TRBV5-6|TRBJ1-1|-|few
CASSWTDTEAFF
TGTGCCAGCAGTTGGACTGACACTGAAGCTTTCTTT
>TRBV6-4|TRBJ1-1|TRBD1|-
CASRRDRNTEAFF
TGTGCCAGCAGGCGGGACAGGAACACTGAAGCTTTCTTT
>TRBV7-8|TRBJ2-1|TRBD2|-
CASSLGTSWDNEQFF
TGTGCCAGCAGCTTAGGGACTAGCTGGGACAATGAGCAGTTCTTC
>TRBV7-2|TRBJ2-2|-|-
CASSVQGSRELFF
TGTGCCAGCAGCGTACAGGGATCTCGGGAGCTGTTTTTT
>TRBV4-2|TRBJ2-7|-|-
CASSQPRSDRTEAYEQYF
TGTGCCAGCAGCCAGCCCCGAAGTGACAGGACAGAGGCCTACGAGCAGTACTTC
>TRBV7-2|TRBJ2-7|-|-
CASSFSGVYEQYF
TGTGCCAGCAGCTTTAGCGGAGTCTACGAGCAGTACTTC
>TRBV6-5|TRBJ1-1|TRBD1|-
CASSSMTGPEAFF
TGTGCCAGCAGTTCCATGACAGGGCCTGAAGCTTTCTTT
>TRBV29-1|TRBJ1-1|-|-
CSARAGANEAFF
TGCAGTGCCAGGGCGGGGGCTAATGAAGCTTTCTTT
>TRBV18|TRBJ1-1|-|-
CASSPFREGTEAFF
TGTGCCAGCTCACCCTTCAGGGAGGGCACTGAAGCTTTCTTT
>TRBV2|TRBJ2-2|-|once
CASSEAGTMNTGELFF
TGTGCCAGCAGTGAAGCCGGGACAATGAACACCGGGGAGCTGTTTTTT
>TRBV29-1|TRBJ2-1|-|-
CSVTGEEVYNEQFF
TGCAGCGTGACGGGGGAGGAGGTTTACAATGAGCAGTTCTTC
>TRBV13|TRBJ1-1|-|few
CASSWPRGEAFF
TGTGCCAGCAGCTGGCCGCGGGGAGAAGCTTTCTTT
>TRBV29-1|TRBJ1-4|-|-
CSVRLGPNEKLFF
TGCAGCGTCCGACTAGGACCTAATGAAAAACTGTTTTTT
>TRBV7-6|TRBJ1-4|-|once
CASSLAPWGRSEKLFF
TGTGCCAGCAGCTTAGCGCCGTGGGGGCGTAGTGAAAAACTGTTTTTT
>TRBV2|TRBJ2-2|TRBD2|-
CASIVAGGPNGELFF
TGTGCCAGCATTGTAGCGGGAGGGCCAAACGGGGAGCTGTTTTTT
>TRBV5-1|TRBJ1-2|-|-
CASSLGQGSYGYTF
TGCGCCAGCAGCTTGGGGCAGGGCAGCTATGGCTACACCTTC
>TRBV5-4|TRBJ1-2|TRBD1|-
CASSLDRGRSPGNYGYTF
TGTGCCAGCAGCTTAGACAGGGGGCGATCTCCGGGAAACTATGGCTACACCTTC
>TRBV18|TRBJ2-7|-|-
CASSPGRAYEQYF
TGTGCCAGCTCACCAGGTCGGGCCTACGAGCAGTACTTC
>TRBV18|TRBJ1-2|TRBD1|-
CASSPGDRGYTF
TGTGCCAGCTCACCTGGGGACAGAGGCTACACCTTC
>TRBV7-2|TRBJ1-5|-|-
CASSPQFSNQPQHF
TGTGCCAGCAGCCCCCAGTTTAGCAATCAGCCCCAGCATTTT
>TRBV4-1|TRBJ1-5|TRBD1|few
CASSQAGGRGSPQHF
TGCGCCAGCAGCCAGGCAGGGGGCCGGGGATCGCCCCAGCATTTT
>TRBV7-9|TRBJ2-7|-|-
CASSSGLRSYEQYF
TGTGCCAGCAGCTCGGGACTTCGCTCCTACGAGCAGTACTTC
>TRBV7-2|TRBJ2-5|-|-
CASSLFLGGQETQYF
TGTGCCAGCAGCTTATTTCTCGGGGGTCAAGAGACCCAGTACTTC
>TRBV5-8|TRBJ2-3|-|-
CASKGVWLSTDTQYF
TGTGCCAGCAAGGGGGTGTGGTTGAGCACAGATACGCAGTATTTT
>TRBV10-3|TRBJ1-1|TRBD1|-
CAISVQGAEAFF
TGTGCCATCAGCGTCCAGGGGGCTGAAGCTTTCTTT
>TRBV5-1|TRBJ1-2|-|-
CASSLLGAFYGYTF
TGCGCCAGCAGTCTGTTGGGGGCCTTCTATGGCTACACCTTC
>TRBV5-1|TRBJ2-3|TRBD2|-
CASSTLQRGSTDTQYF
TGCGCCAGCAGCACCCTCCAGCGGGGGAGCACAGATACGCAGTATTTT
>TRBV2|TRBJ2-3|TRBD2|-
CASSEEGTSADTQYF
TGTGCCAGCAGTGAAGAAGGGACTAGCGCAGATACGCAGTATTTT
>TRBV11-1|TRBJ2-1|TRBD2|-
CASSLTSGRGNEQFF
TGTGCCAGCAGCTTGACTAGCGGGAGAGGTAATGAGCAGTTCTTC
>TRBV5-6|TRBJ1-1|-|few
CASSFQQTLNTEAFF
TGTGCCAGCAGCTTCCAACAAACCCTGAACACTGAAGCTTTCTTT
>TRBV19|TRBJ1-5|-|-
CASSGGGRSNQPQHF
TGTGCCAGTAGTGGGGGAGGAAGAAGCAATCAGCCCCAGCATTTT
>TRBV5-1|TRBJ1-1|-|-
CASSVRETGTFTEAFF
TGCGCCAGCAGCGTTAGGGAAACAGGGACGTTCACTGAAGCTTTCTTT
>TRBV2|TRBJ1-2|-|-
CASSLLLDGYTF
TGTGCCAGCAGTCTCCTCTTAGATGGCTACACCTTC
>TRBV5-1|TRBJ2-2|TRBD1|few
CASATGGTGELFF
TGCGCCAGCGCCACAGGGGGCACCGGGGAGCTGTTTTTT
>TRBV7-2|TRBJ2-1|TRBD2|-
CASSPPSGASEFF
TGTGCCAGCAGCCCCCCTAGCGGGGCCTCTGAGTTCTTC
>TRBV6-6|TRBJ1-2|-|once
CATTAGDYGYTF
TGTGCCACCACGGCAGGGGACTATGGCTACACCTTC
>TRBV5-8|TRBJ1-3|-|few
CASSYEGHLRGNTIYF
TGTGCCAGCAGCTACGAAGGACACCTCCGAGGAAACACCATATATTTT
>TRBV4-1|TRBJ2-3|-|-
CASSQPLAGRRTDTQYF
TGCGCCAGCAGCCAACCTTTAGCAGGGCGACGCACAGATACGCAGTATTTT
>TRBV5-6|TRBJ2-7|TRBD1|medium-sized
CASSPAGTGGREQYF
TGTGCCAGCAGCCCAGCCGGGACAGGGGGCCGGGAGCAGTACTTC
>TRBV13|TRBJ2-1|TRBD1|-
CASSPTGQGNEQFF
TGTGCCAGCAGCCCTACGGGACAGGGAAATGAGCAGTTCTTC
>TRBV11-2|TRBJ1-1|-|-
CASSPGGTEAFF
TGTGCCAGCAGCCCCGGAGGCACTGAAGCTTTCTTT
>TRBV7-6|TRBJ1-5|TRBD1|-
CASSLSPGQGGQPQHF
TGTGCCAGCAGCTTGAGCCCTGGACAGGGGGGTCAGCCCCAGCATTTT